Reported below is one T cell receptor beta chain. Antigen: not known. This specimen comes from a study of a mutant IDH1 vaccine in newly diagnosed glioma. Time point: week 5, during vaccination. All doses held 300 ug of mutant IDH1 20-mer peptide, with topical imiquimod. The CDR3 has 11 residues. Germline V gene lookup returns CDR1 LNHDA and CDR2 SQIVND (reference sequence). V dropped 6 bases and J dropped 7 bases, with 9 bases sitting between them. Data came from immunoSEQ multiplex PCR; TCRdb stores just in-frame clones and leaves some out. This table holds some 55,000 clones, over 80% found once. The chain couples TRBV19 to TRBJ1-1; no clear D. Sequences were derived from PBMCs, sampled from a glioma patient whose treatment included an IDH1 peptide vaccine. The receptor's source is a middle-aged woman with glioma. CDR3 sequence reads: CASRRTNEAFF. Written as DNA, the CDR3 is TGTGCCAGTAGAAGGACCAATGAAGCTTTCTTT.